This TCR beta chain stems from a study of blood T cell repertoires in COVID-19. Across the whole study: Acute and convalescent COVID-19 specimens originated in the United States, Italy and Spain.

V shed 2 bases, J shed 5 bases, and the junction held 3 bases outside the gene matches. The CDR3 length is 13 residues. From germline, CDR1 is WNHNN and CDR2 SYGVQD (reference sequence). As handled by the study authors: Estimated nucleated cell counts came from reference gene primer amplification. TCRdb's copy holds only in-frame clones and misses some; the assay was immunoSEQ multiplex PCR. The V and J calls and clone size were taken over from that table, and D and trimming were inferred from the DNA. This table has 200,000 to 300,000 clones, roughly 86% appearing once. J is TRBJ2-7 and V is TRBV10-1, with TRBD1 matching 7 bases. The sequence was obtained from a woman under 40 who had recovered from COVID-19. Material: peripheral blood. CDR3 nucleotide sequence: TGCGCCAGCAGTGAGACAGGGGTTAACGAGCAGTACTTC. It encodes CASSETGVNEQYF.